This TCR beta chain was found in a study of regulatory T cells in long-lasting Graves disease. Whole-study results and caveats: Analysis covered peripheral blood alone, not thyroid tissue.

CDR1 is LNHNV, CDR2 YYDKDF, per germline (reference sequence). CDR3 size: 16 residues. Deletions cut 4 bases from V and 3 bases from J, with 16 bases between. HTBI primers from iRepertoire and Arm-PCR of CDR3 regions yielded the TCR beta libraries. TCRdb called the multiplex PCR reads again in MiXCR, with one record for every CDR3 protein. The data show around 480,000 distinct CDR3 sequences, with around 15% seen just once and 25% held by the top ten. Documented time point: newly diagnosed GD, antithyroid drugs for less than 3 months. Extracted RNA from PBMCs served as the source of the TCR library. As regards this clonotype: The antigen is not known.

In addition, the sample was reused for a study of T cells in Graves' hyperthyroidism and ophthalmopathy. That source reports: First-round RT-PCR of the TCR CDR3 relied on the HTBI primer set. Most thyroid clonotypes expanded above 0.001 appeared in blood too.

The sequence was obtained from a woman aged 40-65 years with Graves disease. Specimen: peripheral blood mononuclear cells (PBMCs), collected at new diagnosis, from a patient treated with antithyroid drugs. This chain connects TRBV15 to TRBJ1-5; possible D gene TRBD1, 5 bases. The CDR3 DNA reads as TGTGCCACCAGCAATTTATTAGACAGTTTCAATCAGCCCCAGCATTTT. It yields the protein CATSNLLDSFNQPQHF. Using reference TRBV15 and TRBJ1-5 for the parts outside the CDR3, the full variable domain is DAMVIQNPRYQVTQFGKPVTLSCSQTLNHNVMYWYQQKSSQAPKLLFHYYDKDFNNEADTPDNFQSRRPNTSFCFLDIRSPGLGDTAMYLCATSNLLDSFNQPQHFGDGTRLSIL.